The 7 T cell receptor beta chains presented below share a single source sample, sequenced in a study of Ad26.COV2.S vaccination and SARS-CoV-2 variants (dated by TCRdb to the early 2020s). To prepare the library, the immunoSEQ multiplex PCR assay was applied. TCRdb holds this immuneACCESS table with in-frame rearrangements only. Some clones are missing; in checked studies, unresolved V genes explain under half, and the rest has no known cause. Here the sample has 100,000 or so clones; around 80% occur a single time. Approximately 15% of the sample goes to the ten largest clones. The time point tag for this specimen amounts to: individuals recovered from natural SARS-CoV-2 infection. The source was peripheral blood, collected after recovery from COVID-19. These receptors were collected from a human donor who had recovered from COVID-19.

This clone was seen only a few times. The gene calls are TRBV2 and TRBJ1-2, with 9 bases fitting TRBD1. V trimming: 5 bases; J trimming: 6 bases; junction bases outside the gene matches: 10. Per germline, CDR1 SNHLY and CDR2 FYNNEI. The CDR3 covers 15 residues. The CDR3 region is CASSRTGTGLDGYTF. For the CDR3, the DNA is TGTGCCAGCAGTCGTACCGGGACAGGGCTGGATGGCTACACCTTC. Based on the CDR3 plus reference TRBV2 and TRBJ1-2, the full variable domain is EPEVTQTPSHQVTQMGQEVILRCVPISNHLYFYWYRQILGQKVEFLVSFYNNEISEKSEIFDDQFSVERPDGSNFTLKIRSTKLEDSAMYFCASSRTGTGLDGYTFGSGTRLTVV.

V and J are TRBV27 and TRBJ2-6; the D is unclear. V lost 4 bases and J 0 bases, leaving 4 bases between the germline ends. CDR1 MNHEY and CDR2 SMNVEV come from the germline V gene (reference sequence). The CDR3 has 14 residues. The CDR3 reads CASSSNSGANVLTF. CDR3 nucleotides: TGTGCCAGCAGTTCTAACTCTGGGGCCAACGTCCTGACTTTC. The variable domain in full, with the rest retrieved from reference TRBV27 and TRBJ2-6, is EAQVTQNPRYLITVTGKKLTVTCSQNMNHEYMSWYRQDPGLGLRQIYYSMNVEVTDKGDVPEGYKVSRKEKRNFPLILESPSPNQTSLYFCASSSNSGANVLTFGAGSRLTVL.

This rearrangement joins TRBV7-9 to TRBJ1-1, with 8 bases lining up with TRBD1. After removal of 5 bases from V and 4 bases from J, the junction contained 12 bases not matched to a gene. This CDR3 spans 16 amino acids. Looked up from germline, CDR1 is SEHNR and CDR2 is FQNEAQ (reference sequence). The CDR3 region is CASSTGTGGRGTEAFF. CDR3 coding DNA: TGTGCCAGCAGCACCGGGACAGGAGGTCGTGGCACTGAAGCTTTCTTT.

The rearrangement uses TRBV7-9 and TRBJ2-3; no firm D call. Trimming left V 4 bases short and J 0 bases short, with 8 bases between. Germline lookup yields CDR1 SEHNR and CDR2 FQNEAQ (reference sequence). The CDR3 extends over 14 amino acids. This chain's CDR3 is CASSSVISTDTQYF. The CDR3 DNA reads as TGTGCCAGCAGCTCAGTGATTAGCACAGATACGCAGTATTTT.

The CDR3 region has the DNA TGTGCCAGCAGCCCGGAGGTAGGGGGACGTTCCAATGAGCAGTTCTTC. Translation gives CASSPEVGGRSNEQFF. The chain recombines TRBV4-2 with TRBJ2-1; possibly TRBD1 for D (6 bases). With 4 bases removed from V and 6 bases from J, the gap between germline ends came to 19 bases. Looked up from germline, CDR1 is LGHNA and CDR2 is YNFKEQ. The CDR3 is made up of 16 amino acids.

The sample holds a few counts of this clone. The rearrangement uses TRBV9 and TRBJ2-7; perhaps TRBD1 as D (6 bases). This CDR3 region has 14 residues. V was cut by 0 bases and J by 6 bases, with 13 bases left in between. Germline CDR1 reads SGDLS; CDR2 reads YYNGEE. The CDR3 DNA follows: TGTGCCAGCAGCGTAGGTGGCAGGGGCGGCGAGCAGTACTTC. Protein: CASSVGGRGGEQYF.

This chain joins TRBV2 and TRBJ2-7; 8 bases align to TRBD1. CDR3 size: 15 residues. The trim removed 4 bases at V and 2 bases at J, leaving 7 bases unmatched. The V gene's germline CDR1 is SNHLY and CDR2 FYNNEI. CDR3 amino acids: CASSGGRQGTYEQYF. Written as DNA, the CDR3 is TGTGCCAGCAGTGGTGGGAGACAGGGGACCTACGAGCAGTACTTC.